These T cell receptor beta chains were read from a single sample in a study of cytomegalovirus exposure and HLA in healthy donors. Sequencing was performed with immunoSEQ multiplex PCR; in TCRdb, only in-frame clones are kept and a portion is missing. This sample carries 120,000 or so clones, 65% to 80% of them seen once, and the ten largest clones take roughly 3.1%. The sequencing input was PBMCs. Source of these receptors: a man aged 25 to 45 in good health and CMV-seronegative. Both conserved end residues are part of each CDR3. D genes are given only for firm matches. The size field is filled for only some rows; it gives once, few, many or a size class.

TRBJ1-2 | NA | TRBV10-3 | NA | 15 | CAITEGTLANYGYTF | TGTGCCATCACCGAAGGGACACTAGCTAACTATGGCTACACCTTC
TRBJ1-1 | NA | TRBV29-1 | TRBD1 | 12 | CSATGGITEAFF | TGCAGCGCTACAGGGGGTATTACTGAAGCTTTCTTT
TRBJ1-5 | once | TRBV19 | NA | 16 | CASSSRTEYSNQPQHF | TGTGCCAGTAGCTCTCGGACAGAATATAGCAATCAGCCCCAGCATTTT
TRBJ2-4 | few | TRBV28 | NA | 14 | CASTLPGPRDIQYF | TGTGCCAGCACCCTACCCGGGCCGAGGGACATTCAGTACTTC
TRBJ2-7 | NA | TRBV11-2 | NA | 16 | CASSLTLTRGGYEQYF | TGTGCCAGCAGCTTAACCCTAACCAGGGGAGGGTACGAGCAGTACTTC
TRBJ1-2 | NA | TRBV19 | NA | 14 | CASSILRGTYGYTF | TGTGCCAGTAGTATACTCAGGGGAACCTATGGCTACACCTTC
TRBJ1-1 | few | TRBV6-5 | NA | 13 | CASSYPGDTEAFF | TGTGCCAGCAGTTACCCGGGGGACACTGAAGCTTTCTTT
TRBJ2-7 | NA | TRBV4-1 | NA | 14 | CASSGQGFAYEQYF | TGCGCCAGCAGCGGGCAGGGTTTTGCCTACGAGCAGTACTTC
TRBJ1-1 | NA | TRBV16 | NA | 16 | CASSPSPSQVNTEAFF | TGTGCCAGCAGCCCATCCCCATCGCAGGTGAACACTGAAGCTTTCTTT
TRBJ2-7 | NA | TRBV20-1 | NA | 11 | CSAKRVTEQYF | TGCAGTGCTAAGAGGGTAACCGAGCAGTACTTC
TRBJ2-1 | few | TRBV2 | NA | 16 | CASSPLAENSYNEQFF | TGTGCCAGCAGCCCCTTAGCGGAAAACTCCTACAATGAGCAGTTCTTC
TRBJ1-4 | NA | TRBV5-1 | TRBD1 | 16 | CASSFNSGQGREKLFF | TGCGCCAGCAGCTTCAATTCGGGACAGGGTCGCGAAAAACTGTTTTTT
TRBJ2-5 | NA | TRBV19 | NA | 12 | CASSPAGETQYF | TGTGCCAGTAGCCCCGCGGGAGAGACCCAGTACTTC
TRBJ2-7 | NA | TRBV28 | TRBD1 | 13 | CASSPGTDYEQYF | TGTGCCAGCAGTCCCGGGACAGACTACGAGCAGTACTTC
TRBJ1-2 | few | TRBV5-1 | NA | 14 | CASSLPTATYGYTF | TGCGCCAGCAGCCTCCCGACAGCTACCTATGGCTACACCTTC
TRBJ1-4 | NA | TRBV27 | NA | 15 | CASSFTGQISEKLFF | TGTGCCAGCAGTTTCACCGGACAGATATCTGAAAAACTGTTTTTT
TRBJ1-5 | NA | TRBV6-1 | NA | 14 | CASSALGAAQPQHF | TGTGCCAGCAGCGCCTTAGGGGCAGCGCAGCCCCAGCATTTT
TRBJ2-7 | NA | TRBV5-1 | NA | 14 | CASSPTGGGYEQYF | TGCGCCAGCAGCCCCACAGGGGGGGGGTACGAGCAGTACTTC
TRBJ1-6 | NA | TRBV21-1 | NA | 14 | CASIRQSSNSPLHF | TGTGCCAGCATAAGACAGTCGTCTAATTCACCCCTCCACTTT
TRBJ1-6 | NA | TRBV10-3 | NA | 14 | CAITRASYNSPLHF | TGTGCCATCACCAGGGCTTCCTATAATTCACCCCTCCACTTT
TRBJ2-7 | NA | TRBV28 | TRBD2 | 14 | CASHGLDLSYEQYF | TGTGCCAGTCATGGACTAGATCTCTCCTACGAGCAGTACTTC
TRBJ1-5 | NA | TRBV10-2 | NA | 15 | CASSESGEVPWPQHF | TGCGCCAGCAGTGAGTCGGGAGAAGTCCCCTGGCCCCAGCATTTT
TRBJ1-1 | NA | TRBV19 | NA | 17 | CASSRAGAKTMNTEAFF | TGTGCCAGTAGTAGAGCGGGGGCCAAAACTATGAACACTGAAGCTTTCTTT